The 7 T cell receptor beta chains given below trace back to one sample, sequenced in a study of blood T cells in healthy people across ages. A second PCR, run for about 7 to 11 cycles, used a sample-barcoded 5' primer plus a J-beta primer mix. Via MiXCR, TCRdb re-called the 5' RACE reads, giving one row per CDR3 protein. This sample yields over 1,300,000 distinct CDR3 sequences, of which approximately 60% are seen a single time; roughly 7% belongs to the top ten. The sequenced sample was blood. These receptors all come from a man aged 18 to 30 in good health.

The rearrangement uses TRBV20-1 and TRBJ2-4, with 7 bases lining up with TRBD2. The J call may be wrong; the DNA end is better matched by TRBJ2-7. The CDR3 is made up of 13 amino acids. Germline CDR1 is DFQATT and CDR2 is SNEGSKA (reference sequence). The CDR3 here is CSARRLAYYEQYF. CDR3 bases: TGCAGTGCTAGAAGACTAGCTTATTACGAGCAGTACTTC.

The V call is TRBV12-3 or TRBV12-4, the J call TRBJ2-4; 8 nucleotides match TRBD1. TRBJ2-7 matches the DNA end more closely, so the J call is doubtful. CDR3 length equals 14 residues. Here the CDR3 reads CASRWGQATYEQYF. The CDR3 bases are TGTGCCAGCAGGTGGGGACAGGCTACCTACGAGCAGTACTTC.

The V and J genes are TRBV10-3 and TRBJ1-5; perhaps TRBD1 as D (6 bases). The CDR3 spans 15 residues. Germline V CDR1 and CDR2: ENHRY, SYGVKD. Between the trimmed V and J ends, which lost 0 bases and 3 bases, there was a span of 9 bases. The CDR3, as DNA: TGTGCCATCAGTGAGTCGTTGGGGGCCAATCAGCCCCAGCATTTT. Its translation is CAISESLGANQPQHF.

The chain has TRBV29-1 and TRBJ2-1, with D uncertain. The CDR3 loop spans 15 amino acids. The germline CDR1 and CDR2 sequences are SQVTM and ANQGSEA. V was pared by 3 bases and J by 0 bases, with 12 bases between. The DNA for the CDR3 is TGCAGCGTTGACCCTACAACGGGCTCCTACAATGAGCAGTTCTTC. Translating it yields CSVDPTTGSYNEQFF.

The table lists this clonotype with a few counts. The genes are TRBV27 and TRBJ1-2; no clear D gene. V lost 0 bases and J 3 bases, leaving 14 bases between the germline ends. Germline lookup yields CDR1 MNHEY and CDR2 SMNVEV (reference sequence). CDR3 length: 16 amino acids. The CDR3 spells CASSLSVYDTYYGYTF. The CDR3 region has the DNA TGTGCCAGCAGTTTATCGGTCTATGACACCTACTATGGCTACACCTTC.

This clonotype showed up just once. This rearrangement joins TRBV20-1 to TRBJ2-1, with a tentative D call TRBD2 (7 bases). The CDR3 totals 14 residues. The V gene's germline CDR1 is DFQATT and CDR2 SNEGSKA (reference sequence). V was clipped by 4 bases and J by 8 bases, with 18 bases between them. The CDR3 sequence is CSAKGWEGEYEQFF. The DNA of the CDR3 is TGCAGTGCTAAGGGGTGGGAGGGGGAGTATGAGCAGTTCTTC.

V usage is TRBV7-2 and J usage is TRBJ2-7; 9 bases map to TRBD2. The CDR3 is 15 amino acids. Germline V CDR1 and CDR2: SGHTA, FQGNSA. The V and J ends lost 3 bases and 13 bases, in that order; junction bases with no gene match: 16. CDR3 sequence: CASSFKAGGPGEHYF. The CDR3 coding sequence is TGTGCCAGCAGCTTTAAGGCGGGAGGGCCTGGCGAACATTACTTC.